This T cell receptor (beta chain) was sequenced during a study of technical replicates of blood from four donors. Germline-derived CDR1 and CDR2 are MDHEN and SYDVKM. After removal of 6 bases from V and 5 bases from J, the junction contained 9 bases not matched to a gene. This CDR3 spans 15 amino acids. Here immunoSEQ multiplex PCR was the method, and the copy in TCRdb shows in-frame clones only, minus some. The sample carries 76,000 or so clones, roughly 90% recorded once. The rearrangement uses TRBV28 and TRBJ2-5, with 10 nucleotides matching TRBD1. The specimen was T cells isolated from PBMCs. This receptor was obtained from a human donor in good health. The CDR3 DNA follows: TGTGCCAGCAGCCCTCAGACAGGGGGCGATGAGACCCAGTACTTC. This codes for CASSPQTGGDETQYF.